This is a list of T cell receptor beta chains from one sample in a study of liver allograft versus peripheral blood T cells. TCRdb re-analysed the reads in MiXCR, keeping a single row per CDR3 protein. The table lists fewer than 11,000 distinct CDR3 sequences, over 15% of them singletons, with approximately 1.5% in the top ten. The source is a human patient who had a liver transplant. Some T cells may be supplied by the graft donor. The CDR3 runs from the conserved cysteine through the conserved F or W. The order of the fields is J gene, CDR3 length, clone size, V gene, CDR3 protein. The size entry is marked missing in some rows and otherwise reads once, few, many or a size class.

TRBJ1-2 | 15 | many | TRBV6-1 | CASSEIMGQIYGYTF
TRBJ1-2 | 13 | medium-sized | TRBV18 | CASSPGQSNGYTF
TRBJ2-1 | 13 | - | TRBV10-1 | CASGGQAGNEQFF
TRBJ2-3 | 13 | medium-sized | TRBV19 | CASTTSGTDTQYF
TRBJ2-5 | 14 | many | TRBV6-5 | CASSEGEYQETQYF
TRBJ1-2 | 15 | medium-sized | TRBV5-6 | CASRLPGQGALGYTF
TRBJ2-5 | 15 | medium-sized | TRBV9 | CASSVGAGRQETQYF
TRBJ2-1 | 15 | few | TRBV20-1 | CSAGYRGLGNNEQFF
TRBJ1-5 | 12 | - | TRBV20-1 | CSARESNQPQHF
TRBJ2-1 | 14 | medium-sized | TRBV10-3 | CAITKTSERDEQFF
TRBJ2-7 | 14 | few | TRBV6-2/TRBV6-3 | CASSPRGGVYEQYF
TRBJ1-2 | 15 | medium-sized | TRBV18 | CASHGGFGSNYGYTF
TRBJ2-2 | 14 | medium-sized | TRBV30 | CAWSITGATGELFF
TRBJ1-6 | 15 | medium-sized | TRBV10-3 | CAISEQQGADSPLHF